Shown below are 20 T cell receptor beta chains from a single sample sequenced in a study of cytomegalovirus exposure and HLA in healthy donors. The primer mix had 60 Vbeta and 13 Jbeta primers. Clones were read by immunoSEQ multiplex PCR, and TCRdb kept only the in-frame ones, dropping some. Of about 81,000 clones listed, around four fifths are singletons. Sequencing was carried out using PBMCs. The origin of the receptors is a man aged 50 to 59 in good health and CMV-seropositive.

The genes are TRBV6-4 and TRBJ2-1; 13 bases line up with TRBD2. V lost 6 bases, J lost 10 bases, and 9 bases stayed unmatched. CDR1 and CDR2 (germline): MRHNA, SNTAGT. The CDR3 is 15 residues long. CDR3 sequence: CASSNGLAGVFEQFF. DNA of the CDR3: TGTGCCAGCAGCAACGGACTAGCGGGAGTGTTCGAGCAGTTCTTC.

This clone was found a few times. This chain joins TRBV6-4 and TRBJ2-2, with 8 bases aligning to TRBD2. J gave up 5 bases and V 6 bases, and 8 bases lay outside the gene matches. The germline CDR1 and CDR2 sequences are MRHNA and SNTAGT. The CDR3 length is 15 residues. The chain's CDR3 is CASRGPSGPTGELFF. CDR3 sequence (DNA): TGTGCCAGCAGAGGACCTAGCGGGCCGACCGGGGAGCTGTTTTTT.

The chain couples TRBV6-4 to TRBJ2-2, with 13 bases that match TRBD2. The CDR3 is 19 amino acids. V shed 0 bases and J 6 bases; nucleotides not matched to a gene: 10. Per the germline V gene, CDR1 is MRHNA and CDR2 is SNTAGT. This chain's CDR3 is CASSDSRLAGGVEAGELFF. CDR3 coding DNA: TGTGCCAGCAGTGACTCGAGACTAGCGGGAGGAGTGGAGGCCGGGGAGCTGTTTTTT.

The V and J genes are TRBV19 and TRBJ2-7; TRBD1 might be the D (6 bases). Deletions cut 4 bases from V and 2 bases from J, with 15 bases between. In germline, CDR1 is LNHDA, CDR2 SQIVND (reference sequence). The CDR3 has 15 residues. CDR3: CASSTRDKNPYEQYF. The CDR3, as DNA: TGTGCCAGTAGTACCCGGGACAAAAACCCCTACGAGCAGTACTTC.

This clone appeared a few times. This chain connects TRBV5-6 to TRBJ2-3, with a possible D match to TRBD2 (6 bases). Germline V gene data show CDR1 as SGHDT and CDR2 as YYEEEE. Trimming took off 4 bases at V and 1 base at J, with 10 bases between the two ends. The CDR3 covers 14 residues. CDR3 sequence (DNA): TGTGCCAGCAGCCGCGGGACGGGCACAGATACGCAGTATTTT. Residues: CASSRGTGTDTQYF.

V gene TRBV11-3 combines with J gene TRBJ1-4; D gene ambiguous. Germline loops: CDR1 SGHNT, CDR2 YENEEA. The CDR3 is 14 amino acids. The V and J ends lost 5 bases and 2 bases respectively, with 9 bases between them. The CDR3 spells CASSPEPTNEKLFF. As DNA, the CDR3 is TGTGCCAGCAGCCCGGAGCCCACTAATGAAAAACTGTTTTTT.

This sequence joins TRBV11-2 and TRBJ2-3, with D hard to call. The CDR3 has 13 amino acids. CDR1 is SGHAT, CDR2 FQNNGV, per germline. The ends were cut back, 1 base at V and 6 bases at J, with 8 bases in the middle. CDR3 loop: CASSLAGRDTQYF. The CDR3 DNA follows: TGTGCCAGCAGCTTAGCAGGCAGGGATACGCAGTATTTT.

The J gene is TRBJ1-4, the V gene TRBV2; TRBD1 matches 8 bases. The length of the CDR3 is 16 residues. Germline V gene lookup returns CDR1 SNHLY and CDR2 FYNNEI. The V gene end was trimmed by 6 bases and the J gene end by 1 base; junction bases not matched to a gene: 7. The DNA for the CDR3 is TGTGCCAGCAGCCCTATAACAGGGGGAACTAATGAAAAACTGTTTTTT. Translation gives CASSPITGGTNEKLFF. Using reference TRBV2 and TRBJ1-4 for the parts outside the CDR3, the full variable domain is EPEVTQTPSHQVTQMGQEVILRCVPISNHLYFYWYRQILGQKVEFLVSFYNNEISEKSEIFDDQFSVERPDGSNFTLKIRSTKLEDSAMYFCASSPITGGTNEKLFFGSGTQLSVL.

CDR3 nucleotides: TGCGCCAGCAGCTTGGAAGGGGGCGGGGTCACTGAAGCTTTCTTT. Protein product: CASSLEGGGVTEAFF. This chain uses TRBV5-1 with TRBJ1-1; 7 bases agree with TRBD1. Per germline, CDR1 SGHRS and CDR2 YFSETQ. The V and J ends lost 0 bases and 4 bases, in that order; junction bases with no gene match: 6. The length of the CDR3 is 15 residues.

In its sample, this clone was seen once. The CDR3, as DNA: TGTGCCAGTAGGCCACCCGCGGACAGGGCTAATCAGCCCCAGCATTTT. It codes for CASRPPADRANQPQHF. The chain recombines TRBV19 with TRBJ1-5; 8 nucleotides line up with TRBD1. The length of the CDR3 is 16 residues. The V gene end was trimmed by 6 bases and the J gene end by 4 bases; junction bases not matched to a gene: 11. Germline CDR1 reads LNHDA; CDR2 reads SQIVND (reference sequence).

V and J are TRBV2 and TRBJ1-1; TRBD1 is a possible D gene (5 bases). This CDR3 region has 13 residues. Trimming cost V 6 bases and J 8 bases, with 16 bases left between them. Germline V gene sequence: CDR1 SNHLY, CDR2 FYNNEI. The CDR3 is CASSALNGGEAFF. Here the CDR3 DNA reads TGTGCCAGCAGCGCCTTGAACGGGGGGGAAGCTTTCTTT.

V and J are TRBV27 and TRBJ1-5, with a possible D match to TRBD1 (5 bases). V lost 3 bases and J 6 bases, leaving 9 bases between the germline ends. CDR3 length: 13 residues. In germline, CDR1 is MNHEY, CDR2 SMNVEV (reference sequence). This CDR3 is CASSLYRGQPQHF. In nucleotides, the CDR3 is TGTGCCAGCAGTTTGTATAGGGGTCAGCCCCAGCATTTT.

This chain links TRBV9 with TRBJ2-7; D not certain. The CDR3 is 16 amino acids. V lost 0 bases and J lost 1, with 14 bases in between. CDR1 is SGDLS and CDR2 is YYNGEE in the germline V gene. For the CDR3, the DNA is TGTGCCAGCAGCGTAGGGCCTGGCGGCCCTTCCTACGAGCAGTACTTC. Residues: CASSVGPGGPSYEQYF.

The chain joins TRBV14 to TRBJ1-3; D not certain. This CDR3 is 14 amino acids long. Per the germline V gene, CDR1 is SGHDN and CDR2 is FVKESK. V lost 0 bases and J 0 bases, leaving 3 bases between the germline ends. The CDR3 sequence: CASSQDYSGNTIYF. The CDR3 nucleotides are TGTGCCAGCAGCCAAGACTACTCTGGAAACACCATATATTTT.

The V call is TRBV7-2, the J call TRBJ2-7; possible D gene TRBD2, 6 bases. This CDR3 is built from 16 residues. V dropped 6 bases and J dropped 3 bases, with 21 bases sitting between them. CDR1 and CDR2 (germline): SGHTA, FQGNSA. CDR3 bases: TGTGCCAGCAGTTTATACGGGCGCGGGGCGGTCTACGAGCAGTACTTC. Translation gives CASSLYGRGAVYEQYF.

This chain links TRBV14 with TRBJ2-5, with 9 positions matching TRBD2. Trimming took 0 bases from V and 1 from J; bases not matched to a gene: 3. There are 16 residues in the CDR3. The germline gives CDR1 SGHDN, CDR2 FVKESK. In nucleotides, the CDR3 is TGTGCCAGCAGCCAAGATCTAGCGGGGACCCAAGAGACCCAGTACTTC. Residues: CASSQDLAGTQETQYF.

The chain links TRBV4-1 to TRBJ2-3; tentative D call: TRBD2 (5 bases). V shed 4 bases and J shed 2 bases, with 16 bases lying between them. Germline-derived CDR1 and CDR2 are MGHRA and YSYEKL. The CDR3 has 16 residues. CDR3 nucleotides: TGCGCCAGCAGCCTCAGAGCGGACGACGTCACAGATACGCAGTATTTT. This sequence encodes CASSLRADDVTDTQYF.

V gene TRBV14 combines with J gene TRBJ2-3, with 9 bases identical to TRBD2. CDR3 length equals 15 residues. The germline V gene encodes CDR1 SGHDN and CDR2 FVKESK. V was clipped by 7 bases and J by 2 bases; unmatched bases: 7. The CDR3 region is CASMLSSGNTDTQYF. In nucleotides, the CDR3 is TGTGCCAGCATGTTGTCTAGCGGGAACACAGATACGCAGTATTTT.

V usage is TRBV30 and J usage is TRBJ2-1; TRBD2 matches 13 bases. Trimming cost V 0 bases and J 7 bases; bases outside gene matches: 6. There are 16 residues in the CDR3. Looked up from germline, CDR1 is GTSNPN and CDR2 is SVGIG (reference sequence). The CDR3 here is CAWSVRLAGGRNEQFF. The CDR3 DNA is TGTGCCTGGAGTGTACGACTAGCGGGAGGCCGAAATGAGCAGTTCTTC.

CDR3 residues: CASSLGVGASGGRKPYEQYF. In DNA form, the CDR3 reads TGTGCCAGCAGCTTAGGAGTCGGGGCCTCTGGCGGGAGGAAGCCCTACGAGCAGTACTTC. This sequence joins TRBV7-8 and TRBJ2-7; 8 positions agree with TRBD2. The CDR3 covers 20 residues. Germline CDR1 is SGHVS and CDR2 is FQNEAQ. Trimming at V came to 1 base and at J to 2 bases, leaving 19 bases not matched to a gene.